These 4 T cell receptor beta chains originate from one sample sequenced in a study of vaccination and CD4 T cells after COVID-19. Treatment reported: approximately 9-day PBMC culture with coronavirus spike peptide pools or control peptides (ViraFEST assay). No antigens are known for them. Once obtained from cultured CD4+ T cells, the DNA was sequenced using the Oncomine TCR Beta short-read assay. From the PCR reads, TCRdb called clonotypes with MiXCR, one entry per CDR3 protein. The table records around 7,000 distinct CDR3 sequences, roughly 64% of them present only once. Sequenced input: CD4+ T cells from blood, cultured in vitro. The receptor source for this set is a human donor who had recovered from COVID-19.

This clonotype was seen a handful of times. The chain carries TRBV7-9 and TRBJ1-1; D unresolved. The CDR3 totals 13 residues. The germline V gene encodes CDR1 SEHNR and CDR2 FQNEAQ (reference sequence). V gave up 2 bases and J gave up 3 bases, with 7 bases separating them. The CDR3 region has the DNA TGTGCCAGCAGCTTACTGGCGGACACTGAAGCTTTCTTT. It translates to CASSLLADTEAFF.

The V and J genes are TRBV25-1 and TRBJ2-3; TRBD2 aligns across 10 bases. CDR1 and CDR2 from the germline V gene are MGHDK and SYGVNS. The V gene end was trimmed by 1 base and the J gene end by 5 bases; junction bases not matched to a gene: 12. The CDR3 totals 18 residues. The CDR3 reads CASSESTGSGGAGDTQYF. CDR3 in DNA: TGTGCCAGCAGTGAATCGACCGGCAGCGGGGGGGCCGGAGATACGCAGTATTTT.

This chain joins TRBV7-2 and TRBJ1-6; unclear D gene. V lost 1 base, J lost 12 bases, and 7 bases lay in between. Per germline, CDR1 SGHTA and CDR2 FQGNSA. The CDR3 has 12 amino acids. CDR3 DNA: TGTGCCAGCAGCTTAGAGACACGACCCCTCCACTTT. Protein: CASSLETRPLHF.

The chain joins TRBV20-1 to TRBJ2-5, with 7 bases matching TRBD1. The CDR3 spans 14 residues. The J segment lost 1 base and the V segment lost 0 bases, leaving 2 bases of the junction unmatched. Germline loops: CDR1 DFQATT, CDR2 SNEGSKA (reference sequence). CDR3 in amino acids: CSAREGTAQETQYF. The CDR3 nucleotides are TGCAGTGCTAGAGAAGGGACAGCCCAAGAGACCCAGTACTTC.